Here is one T cell receptor (beta chain) with its context. The sample is drawn from a study of blood T cell repertoires in COVID-19. Across the whole study: Some COVID-19 samples were acute and others convalescent; all came from the United States, Italy and Spain. In each case, the material was cDNA or gDNA derived from T cells, B-cell-depleted T cells, or PBMCs.

This CDR3 contains 14 residues. V lost 10 bases and J lost 7; bases outside the gene matches: 10. Germline V gene data show CDR1 as ENHRY and CDR2 as SYGVKD. Authors' processing steps: Reference gene primer amplification yielded estimated nucleated cell counts. Repertoires were generated with immunoSEQ multiplex PCR, while TCRdb's copy carries only in-frame clones and drops some. V and J calls and clone size are as listed in that table; D and trimming were resolved from the DNA. The table lists more than 250,000 clones, around 85% of them singletons. This TCR came from a man aged 45-60 years with active or convalescent COVID-19. The V and J genes are TRBV10-3 and TRBJ1-6, with TRBD1 identical over 7 bases. Sequenced sample: peripheral blood. DNA of the CDR3: TGTGCCACCAACCTGGGACAGTCCAATTCACCCCTCCACTTT. This gives the protein CATNLGQSNSPLHF.